These 15 T cell receptor beta chains were all obtained from the same sample, sequenced in a study of T cells of healthy individuals. TCRdb independently ran MiXCR on the 5' RACE reads; one entry per CDR3 protein. The table includes 60,000 to 70,000 distinct CDR3 sequences, about 16% detected once. The receptors come from a human donor in good health.

This clonotype has just a few counts. The gene calls are TRBV27 and TRBJ1-5; the match to TRBD1 covers 8 bases. The CDR3 runs 18 residues. The junction had 16 bases not matched to a gene; V was cut back by 6 bases and J by 3 bases. The V gene's germline CDR1 is MNHEY and CDR2 SMNVEV (reference sequence). The CDR3 spells CASSPSAGQVRYNQPQHF. The CDR3, as DNA: TGTGCCAGCAGCCCCAGCGCGGGACAGGTTCGGTACAATCAGCCCCAGCATTTT.

The chain carries TRBV27 and TRBJ1-1; TRBD1 matches at 7 bases. Germline lookup yields CDR1 MNHEY and CDR2 SMNVEV (reference sequence). The CDR3 length is 16 residues. With 2 bases clipped from V and 4 bases from J, the junction kept 10 bases outside the gene matches. The CDR3: CASSLTPTGFGTEAFF. DNA of the CDR3: TGTGCCAGCAGTTTAACCCCGACAGGGTTTGGCACTGAAGCTTTCTTT.

This clonotype was seen at least ten times. The chain has TRBV6-2 or TRBV6-3 and TRBJ2-7; D remains ambiguous. Germline CDR1 is MNHEY and CDR2 is SVGEGT. This CDR3 is built from 10 residues. The V end was cut by 11 bases, the J end by 6 bases, with 11 bases between. The DNA of the CDR3 is TGTGCCCCTTCTAGTACCGAGCAGTACTTC. Translation gives CAPSSTEQYF.

This clonotype occurred many times. The chain links TRBV7-7 to TRBJ2-5, with D unclear. V was trimmed by 5 bases and J by 5 bases, leaving 15 bases between them. From germline, CDR1 is SSHAT and CDR2 FNYEAQ (reference sequence). The CDR3 consists of 14 residues. The chain's CDR3 is CASSPDTGWETQYF. CDR3 sequence (DNA): TGTGCCAGCAGCCCCGATACGGGTTGGGAGACCCAGTACTTC.

This clonotype was seen more than once but under ten times. The chain has TRBV10-1 and TRBJ2-2; TRBD1 is a possible D gene (5 bases). V lost 7 bases to trimming and J lost 5 bases, with 17 bases between them. Per the germline V gene, CDR1 is WNHNN and CDR2 is SYGVQD (reference sequence). The CDR3 consists of 15 residues. The CDR3 DNA sequence: TGCGCCAGCACTAACGGACAAGCCGGAACCGGGGAGCTGTTTTTT. Its translation: CASTNGQAGTGELFF.

This clonotype was picked up a small number of times. The rearrangement links TRBV11-3 to TRBJ2-2; D is undetermined. Per germline, CDR1 SGHNT and CDR2 YENEEA. The V and J ends lost 5 bases and 6 bases respectively, with 13 bases between them. CDR3 length: 14 residues. CDR3 sequence (DNA): TGTGCCAGCAGCGCCCTTCTAGGGCCCGGGGAGCTGTTTTTT. Translating gives CASSALLGPGELFF.

The chain couples TRBV7-2 to TRBJ2-5, with 11 bases aligning to TRBD2. The CDR3 extends over 18 amino acids. The germline CDR1 and CDR2 sequences are SGHTA and FQGNSA. The trim removed 2 bases at V and 5 bases at J, leaving 13 bases unmatched. CDR3 sequence: CASSLRLAGGPEWETQYF. The CDR3 DNA reads TGTGCCAGCAGCTTACGGTTAGCGGGAGGGCCTGAGTGGGAGACCCAGTACTTC. The full variable domain, with the rest looked up from reference TRBV7-2 and TRBJ2-5, is GAGVSQSPSNKVTEKGKDVELRCDPISGHTALYWYRQSLGQGLEFLIYFQGNSAPDKSGLPSDRFSAERTGGSVSTLTIQRTQQEDSAVYLCASSLRLAGGPEWETQYFGPGTRLLVL.

This clonotype was observed at least ten times. This rearrangement joins TRBV5-6 to TRBJ2-4, with D perhaps matching TRBD2 (5 bases). This CDR3 contains 16 residues. Germline loops: CDR1 SGHDT, CDR2 YYEEEE. V was pared by 1 base and J by 0 bases, with 11 bases between. CDR3 in amino acids: CASSLYGVLAKNIQYF. The CDR3 DNA sequence: TGTGCCAGCAGCTTGTACGGGGTCCTAGCCAAAAACATTCAGTACTTC.

The V and J genes are TRBV24-1 and TRBJ2-5; no clear D gene. Trimming shortened V by 3 bases and J by 3 bases, and 10 bases separated the two germline ends. Germline CDR1 is KGHDR and CDR2 is SFDVKD. The CDR3 loop spans 14 amino acids. The CDR3 is CATSDTTVKETQYF. The CDR3 DNA follows: TGTGCCACCAGTGATACGACGGTAAAAGAGACCCAGTACTTC.

This chain joins TRBV6-5 and TRBJ1-2; TRBD1 matches 8 bases. There are 16 residues in the CDR3. Germline V gene lookup returns CDR1 MNHEY and CDR2 SVGAGI. V dropped 2 bases and J dropped 3; count of bases not matched to a gene: 8. The CDR3, as DNA: TGTGCCAGCAGTTACGTTAGGACAGGGCTTGACTATGGCTACACCTTC. It specifies CASSYVRTGLDYGYTF.

Concerning this clonotype itself: This may be a read error, as it is one base from a much larger clone. The chain combines TRBV29-1 with TRBJ2-3, with 9 bases aligning to TRBD2. The CDR3 consists of 14 residues. V dropped 8 bases and J dropped 7; count of bases not matched to a gene: 13. From germline, CDR1 is SQVTM and CDR2 ANQGSEA. Here the CDR3 reads CSPPTSGAKNTQYF. For the CDR3, the DNA is TGCAGCCCCCCGACTAGCGGTGCGAAGAATACGCAGTATTTT.

The V call is TRBV24-1, the J call TRBJ2-1, with TRBD2 identical over 8 bases. V lost 2 bases and J lost 3; bases outside the gene matches: 11. This CDR3 has 18 amino acids. Looked up from germline, CDR1 is KGHDR and CDR2 is SFDVKD. CDR3: CATSDWGVRRGVYNEQFF. CDR3 DNA: TGTGCCACCAGTGATTGGGGCGTGAGGCGGGGGGTCTACAATGAGCAGTTCTTC.

This clonotype was seen many times. This chain links TRBV3-1 with TRBJ2-3; TRBD2 agrees at 10 bases. Per germline, CDR1 LGHDT and CDR2 YNNKEL (reference sequence). J lost 10 bases, V lost 0 bases, and 13 bases had no gene match. The CDR3 contains 17 residues. The CDR3 spells CASSQDGTSGVPGPQYF. For the CDR3, the DNA is TGTGCCAGCAGCCAAGATGGAACTAGCGGGGTCCCAGGTCCGCAGTATTTT.

This clonotype occurred a few times. The chain combines TRBV5-8 with TRBJ2-5; 11 positions match TRBD2. CDR3 length: 13 amino acids. Trimming took 3 bases from V and 7 from J; bases not matched to a gene: 2. Per the germline V gene, CDR1 is SGHTS and CDR2 is YDEGEE. CDR3 protein: CASSSGLAGTQYF. DNA of the CDR3: TGTGCCAGCAGCTCCGGACTAGCGGGGACCCAGTACTTC.

There are many counts of this clonotype. The chain combines TRBV6-1 with TRBJ1-5; perhaps TRBD1 as D (5 bases). From germline, CDR1 is MNHNS and CDR2 SASEGT. V lost 6 bases to trimming and J lost 4 bases, with 16 bases between them. The CDR3 consists of 15 residues. This CDR3 reads CASRLGPGENQPQHF. In DNA form, the CDR3 reads TGTGCCAGCAGGTTGGGACCCGGGGAAAATCAGCCCCAGCATTTT.